Below, one TCR beta chain is given with its context. The sample holds one count of this clone. It lacks a known antigen. Per-base quality was not reported, and no clone a single base away is much larger than it. CDR3 length: 13 amino acids, cysteine to phenylalanine. This entry keeps only the CDR3 DNA: 39 bases, framed from base 1. CDR1 and CDR2, looked up from the germline V gene, are SGDLS and YYNGEE. Trimming removed 0 bases from V and 8 bases from J, leaving 11 bases between the germline ends. Library preparation employed the immunoSEQ multiplex PCR assay. For the multiplex PCR, a mixture combining 60 forward primers for TCR Vbeta segments and 13 reverse primers for TCR Jbeta segments was used. A multiplex PCR assay on genomic DNA amplified the CDR3 region of rearranged TCR beta genes. On the Illumina HiSeq System, the amplified TCR beta libraries were sequenced as 87-base-pair reads. In the paper's pipeline: Across the 500 to 700 repertoires, a later analysis counted 80 million or so unique TCR beta chains, roughly 11 million of which were shared by at least two donors. A nearest-neighbor algorithm error-corrected the raw reads and collapsed the reads into unique sequences, merging closely related sequences to remove PCR and sequencing errors. CDR3 sequences were aligned to IMGT reference sequences to assign V, D and J gene segments. Each retained sequence needed at least a six-nucleotide match to both a V gene segment and a J gene segment. A rearrangement counted as productive if the CDR3 had no stop codons and remained in frame with V and J, and every other rearrangement counted as non-productive. Following IMGT convention, CDR3 was defined as the stretch from the second conserved V-encoded cysteine up to the conserved J-encoded phenylalanine. The earlier analysis of more than 450 of the donors excluded sequences that lacked an unambiguous match to a single V gene segment. In an earlier analysis of 500 to 750 of the donors, V segments were called functional above 56.7% productive rearrangements and were called segregating when the between-donor standard deviation exceeded 5%. A statistical classification framework was built for diagnosing cytomegalovirus status from the catalog of TCR beta chain sequences. A later analysis assigned V and J genes by comparing TCR nucleotide sequences with IMGT/GENE-DB human TR gene sequences. Using the TCRdist pipeline, a later analysis assigned CDR3 sequences along with most-parsimonious VDJ recombination scenarios. In a later analysis, every TCR beta chain was defined by the combination of its CDR3 amino acid sequence and its V-gene family, and reads without a unique V-gene family were dropped. In a later analysis, 450 to 600 highly shared, low-generation-probability nucleotide sequences were removed to address suspected cross-contamination and a sequencing artifact. In a later analysis, a clonal expansion index was calculated for each public chain from normalized within-repertoire ranks of inferred template counts. In a later analysis, generation probabilities were computed with a VDJ recombination model fitted to out-of-frame rearrangements, and the resulting probabilities were checked against IGoR. In a later analysis, TCR-TCR, TCR-HLA and TCR-CMV co-occurrence was scored with hypergeometric tests, and a repertoire-size bias correction was applied to TCR pairs. To estimate false discovery rates, a later analysis permuted the HLA or CMV assignments 20 times. In a later analysis, co-occurring TCRs were grouped with DBSCAN, and TCRdist sequence similarity was added when clustering was performed within HLA-allele-positive subsets. Co-occurrence clustering excluded repertoires with fewer than 30,000 or more than 120,000 public chains, plus five with anomalous nucleotide sharing. Drawn from immuneACCESS, this table holds only the in-frame rearrangements with V and J called that TCRdb kept. Clones are partly lost; checked studies trace under half to an unresolved V gene and leave the rest unexplained. V and J calls and clone size are those listed in that table; D and trimming were worked out from the DNA. The sample yields roughly 110,000 clones; 65% to 80% were counted once. Of the sample, under 7.5% is held by the ten largest clones.

The sample originates from a study of cytomegalovirus exposure and HLA in healthy donors (dated by TCRdb to 2016 to 2017). General notes on the study: In an earlier analysis of roughly 590 of the donors, 250 to 350 Gb of sequence data and about 110 million unique TCR beta sequences from about 180 million T cells were reported. Of the roughly 400 genotyped donors, 65% to 90% fell in the genetic ancestry cluster associated with self-reported Caucasian donors. The number of donors typed differed by locus, with 629-630 for A, B, C, DRB1 and DQB1, more than 500 for DQA1, 600 to 610 for DPA1, and around 430 for DPB1. Across some 400 genotyped donors of the cohort, an average of roughly 230,000 unique TCR beta nucleotide sequences per donor were sequenced, and 15% to 20% of those sequences were non-productive. Using immunosequencing, the study profiled T cell repertoires from some 670 subjects and related those repertoires to cytomegalovirus serostatus. Rather than drawing on any new phenotypic data, the later analysis identified candidate immune exposures from TCR beta sequences and the way those sequences occurred across donors. Alongside the repertoire data, information on donor age, sex, ethnicity and CMV serostatus was compiled. Around 330 gigabases of sequencing data and about 92 million unique TCR sequences made up an early release that covered several hundred HLA-typed donors. An earlier analysis of about 600 of the donors used high-throughput TCR beta sequencing to judge whether each TCR beta V gene segment behaved as functional or pseudogenic. The study aimed to test whether cataloging public T cell receptors could reveal signatures of past pathogen exposure. The study combined high-throughput TCR immunosequencing, statistical association of individual TCRs with disease status, and machine learning to predict cytomegalovirus infection status. A later analysis re-examined previously published TCR beta repertoires from more than 550 donors and added high-resolution HLA genotyping to investigate patterns of TCR occurrence. A later genetic analysis used genome-wide SNP genotypes for about three fifths of the 666 donors, treating that subset as a discovery cohort. In addition to the first cohort of about 650 subjects, a separate validation cohort of approximately 120 different subjects was used. Roughly 5 DR-DQ haplotypes were handled as single units for association and clustering because linkage in the cohort was strong. All discovery cohort repertoires had been generated on a single sequencing platform. Both class I and class II loci were covered by HLA typing, at four-digit resolution. Broader findings and caveats from the paper: Sequencing depth was assumed to be roughly uniform across donors in the presence/absence analyses, though that assumption may not hold. According to a later analysis, parvovirus B19, influenza, CMV and Epstein-Barr virus appeared linked to several top co-occurrence clusters. Because counts were too low, 15 to 20 rarely observed V segments, including chromosome 9 orphons, were excluded from the earlier analysis of 587 of the donors. Broadly in line with IMGT annotations, most TCR beta V segments showed up in productive rearrangements about 87% or about 30% of the time in an earlier analysis of 450 to 600 of the donors. The authors suggested that the approach could potentially be generalized to other disease states and immunological phenotypes. Most TCR sequences were seen in very few donors, while some public TCRs were found in many individuals. According to a later genetic analysis, donors in an Asian-associated ancestry cluster had fewer N-insertions in productive TCRs than the roughly 660-donor mean. In this cohort, only TCR beta chains were sequenced, and detectable features were limited by the absence of alpha or paired-chain data. In a later analysis, HLA-associated TCR beta chains were found to be more clonally expanded and to have lower generation probabilities than equally common non-associated chains. HLA typing was unavailable for some donors at each locus, so association tests used only the typed subset. Cytomegalovirus status was reported to be diagnosed by the classifier with high specificity and sensitivity in both the original and validation cohorts. Assigning TCR associations to individual alleles was difficult when HLA alleles, especially DR and DQ, strongly co-occurred. A later genetic analysis associated a missense DCLRE1C variant with V-gene and J-gene trimming of TCR beta chains, and an independent cohort replicated the association. The study listed approximately 150 TCR beta chains as associated with cytomegalovirus. Some IMGT-functional V segments, including TRBV6-2 and TRBV6-3, could not be distinguished by the 87-base-pair reads and were therefore excluded. A later analysis found that TCR association rates varied across HLA loci, with DRB1 alleles showing the most associated TCRs and HLA-C alleles the fewest. Specific HLA alleles were associated with more than 15,000 TCR beta sequences at a false discovery rate of 0.05 in a later analysis. A group of highly shared sequence variants was considered likely to be a technical artifact of the sequencing pipeline. Immune exposure information for the cohort was limited to CMV serostatus. A further reported finding was that TCR beta sequences accurately predicted the HLA-A and HLA-B alleles for most subjects in the first cohort. According to a later analysis, most CMV-associated TCR beta chains appeared to be HLA-restricted, and the HLA associations seemed to be driven largely by CMV exposure. Correlated functional status among segregating V segments might reflect linkage disequilibrium, but an unknown experimental factor could not be ruled out. In vitro tests confirmed that a few of the cytomegalovirus-associated TCR beta chains recognize cytomegalovirus antigens.

In total, roughly 710 healthy bone marrow donors made up the cohort. All cohort members were sampled while nominally healthy, although unrecorded immune exposures were likely present. The donor tested CMV seropositive and was one of the 289 seropositive cohort members. Each donor provided a peripheral blood sample, and peripheral blood mononuclear cells were used for TCR beta sequencing. The Qiagen DNeasy Blood Extraction Kit was used to extract genomic DNA from the blood cell samples. The receptor comes from a woman aged 50 to 60 in good health and CMV-seropositive. Specimen: PBMCs. This receptor chain uses TRBV9 and TRBJ1-2; the D gene identity is not certain. The CDR3 protein is CASSVDQVNGYTF. The sequenced DNA: TGTGCCAGCAGCGTAGATCAGGTCAACGGCTACACCTTC.